The 16 T cell receptor beta chains in this list originate from one sample, sequenced in a study of blood T cell repertoires in COVID-19. Data came from immunoSEQ multiplex PCR; TCRdb stores just in-frame clones and leaves some out. Of about 240,000 clones in the sample, about nine tenths were seen once. Sequencing used peripheral blood. Receptor source: a man aged 60 to 69 who had recovered from COVID-19.

The chain is built from TRBV4-1 and TRBJ2-1; 7 nucleotides match TRBD2. The CDR3 runs to 14 residues. Germline loops: CDR1 MGHRA, CDR2 YSYEKL. J lost 4 bases, V lost 5 bases, and 5 bases had no gene match. The CDR3 sequence is CASSEGLVYNEQFF. The CDR3 coding sequence is TGCGCCAGCAGCGAAGGACTAGTTTACAATGAGCAGTTCTTC.

CDR3 sequence reads: CASSESLQGVQPQHF. CDR3 in DNA: TGTGCCAGCAGTGAATCTCTGCAGGGTGTACAGCCCCAGCATTTT. The rearrangement links TRBV6-1 to TRBJ1-5; TRBD1 is a possible D gene (5 bases). Germline-derived CDR1 and CDR2 are MNHNS and SASEGT. Trimming left V 2 bases short and J 7 bases short, with 15 bases between. The CDR3 contains 15 residues.

The rearrangement joins TRBV2 to TRBJ2-3, with 8 bases fitting TRBD2. Germline CDR1 is SNHLY and CDR2 is FYNNEI. Germline trimming cut 1 base from V and 14 bases from J; bases unmatched to any gene: 14. The CDR3 has 15 amino acids. The CDR3 is CASSEGGLAPYRGYF. CDR3 DNA sequence: TGTGCCAGCAGTGAAGGAGGACTAGCACCCTATCGGGGGTATTTT.

The chain carries TRBV28 and TRBJ2-3; 9 positions agree with TRBD1. The V gene's germline CDR1 is MDHEN and CDR2 SYDVKM. V lost 5 bases, J lost 2 bases, and 8 bases stayed unmatched. This CDR3 region has 16 residues. CDR3 bases: TGTGCCAGCAGTCCAACCGGGACAGGGTTCACAGATACGCAGTATTTT. It specifies CASSPTGTGFTDTQYF. The full variable domain, its missing parts supplied by reference TRBV28 and TRBJ2-3, is DVKVTQSSRYLVKRTGEKVFLECVQDMDHENMFWYRQDPGLGLRLIYFSYDVKMKEKGDIPEGYSVSREKKERFSLILESASTNQTSMYLCASSPTGTGFTDTQYFGPGTRLTVL.

The chain is built from TRBV2 and TRBJ1-2; D remains unclear. The CDR3 is 13 amino acids. V shed 6 bases and J shed 7 bases, with 15 bases lying between them. CDR1 is SNHLY, CDR2 FYNNEI, per germline. CDR3 DNA: TGTGCCAGCAGCCTTACCACCGAGGGTGGCTACACCTTC. Translation: CASSLTTEGGYTF. Combining the CDR3 with reference TRBV2 and TRBJ1-2 gives the whole variable domain EPEVTQTPSHQVTQMGQEVILRCVPISNHLYFYWYRQILGQKVEFLVSFYNNEISEKSEIFDDQFSVERPDGSNFTLKIRSTKLEDSAMYFCASSLTTEGGYTFGSGTRLTVV.

The genes are TRBV9 and TRBJ2-2; no definite D call. The CDR3 length is 16 residues. The germline CDR1 and CDR2 sequences are SGDLS and YYNGEE. V was trimmed by 3 bases and J by 4 bases, leaving 16 bases between them. This chain's CDR3 is CASSGLSSRPTGELFF. CDR3 nucleotides: TGTGCCAGCAGCGGGCTCTCCTCGCGGCCCACCGGGGAGCTGTTTTTT.

The chain carries TRBV3-1 (or the pseudogene TRBV3-2) and TRBJ2-1; D remains ambiguous. This CDR3 has 13 amino acids. The germline V gene has CDR1 LGHDT and CDR2 YNNKEL (reference sequence). Trimming shortened V by 4 bases and J by 9 bases, and 13 bases separated the two germline ends. Written as DNA, the CDR3 is TGTGCCAGCAGCCGCGACTTAACCGCTGAGCAGTTCTTC. Residues: CASSRDLTAEQFF.

The chain links TRBV5-6 to TRBJ2-7; D is possibly TRBD1 (5 bases). Trimming stripped 4 bases from V and 3 bases from J, with 8 bases between. Germline CDR1 and CDR2: SGHDT and YYEEEE. This CDR3 region has 12 residues. CDR3 residues: CASSKGLYEQYV. Here the CDR3 DNA reads TGTGCCAGCAGCAAGGGGCTCTACGAGCAGTACGTC.

The chain joins TRBV5-1 to TRBJ2-1, with D possibly being TRBD2 (6 bases). The CDR3 loop spans 15 amino acids. CDR1 is SGHRS, CDR2 YFSETQ, per germline. Trimming took 2 bases from V and 1 from J, leaving 10 bases between them. CDR3 sequence (DNA): TGCGCCAGCAGCTTTTTCCGGGGGTCCTACAATGAGCAGTTCTTC. Protein product: CASSFFRGSYNEQFF.

The chain has TRBV9 and TRBJ2-1, with 11 bases identical to TRBD2. The germline gives CDR1 SGDLS, CDR2 YYNGEE. Unmatched junction bases numbered 13, after V lost 1 base and J lost 4 bases. There are 19 residues in the CDR3. Written as DNA, the CDR3 is TGTGCCAGCAGCGTACCTCCTACTAGCGGGGGCCTCACATACAATGAGCAGTTCTTC. Protein: CASSVPPTSGGLTYNEQFF.

CDR3 DNA sequence: TGTGCCAGCAGTCAGGGAGGGGTTGAGTTTAGGGCTTTCTTT. Its protein product is CASSQGGVEFRAFF. This chain connects TRBV6-5 to TRBJ1-1, with D tentatively TRBD1 (5 bases). Trimming left V 5 bases short and J 11 bases short, with 21 bases between. The V gene's germline CDR1 is MNHEY and CDR2 SVGAGI. This CDR3 spans 14 amino acids.

V is TRBV6-5 and J is TRBJ1-6; 9 bases are a match to TRBD1. This CDR3 region has 14 residues. V dropped 2 bases and J dropped 10; count of bases not matched to a gene: 3. Per the germline V gene, CDR1 is MNHEY and CDR2 is SVGAGI. The CDR3, as DNA: TGTGCCAGCAGTTACAGACAGGGGGTATCACCCCTCCACTTT. Amino acids: CASSYRQGVSPLHF.

The rearrangement joins TRBV7-2 to TRBJ2-7; D is ambiguous. Germline CDR1 reads SGHTA; CDR2 reads FQGNSA. CDR3 length equals 12 residues. The V and J ends lost 1 base and 12 bases respectively, with 13 bases between them. The CDR3 here is CASSLEGLRWYF. The CDR3 nucleotides read TGTGCCAGCAGCTTAGAAGGCCTCAGGTGGTACTTC. Variable domain in full (rest from reference TRBV7-2 and TRBJ2-7): GAGVSQSPSNKVTEKGKDVELRCDPISGHTALYWYRQSLGQGLEFLIYFQGNSAPDKSGLPSDRFSAERTGGSVSTLTIQRTQQEDSAVYLCASSLEGLRWYFGPGTRLTVT.

The rearrangement joins TRBV7-9 to TRBJ2-5; 7 bases agree with TRBD2. The CDR3 has 18 residues. V lost 5 bases and J lost 7; bases outside the gene matches: 22. CDR1 and CDR2 (germline): SEHNR, FQNEAQ (reference sequence). This CDR3 reads CASSKSTSVLGEGVTQYF. CDR3 in DNA: TGTGCCAGCAGCAAAAGCACTAGCGTCTTGGGGGAGGGTGTGACCCAGTACTTC.

For the CDR3, the DNA is TGTGCCAGCAGCCAACCTGGGAGGACTAGCGGGGGGAAGAAGAATGAGCAGTTCTTC. Translation: CASSQPGRTSGGKKNEQFF. This rearrangement joins TRBV3-1 (or the pseudogene TRBV3-2) to TRBJ2-1; 14 positions match TRBD2. From germline, CDR1 is LGHDT and CDR2 YNNKEL (reference sequence). J gave up 7 bases and V 2 bases, and 13 bases lay outside the gene matches. The CDR3 consists of 19 residues.

The chain recombines TRBV5-1 with TRBJ2-3; TRBD2 aligns across 9 bases. Germline lookup yields CDR1 SGHRS and CDR2 YFSETQ. With V trimmed by 2 bases and J by 11 bases, 9 bases remained unmatched. This CDR3 comprises 14 residues. The CDR3 here is CASSFLAGTGVQYF. The CDR3 DNA reads as TGCGCCAGCAGCTTTCTAGCGGGGACCGGGGTGCAGTATTTT.